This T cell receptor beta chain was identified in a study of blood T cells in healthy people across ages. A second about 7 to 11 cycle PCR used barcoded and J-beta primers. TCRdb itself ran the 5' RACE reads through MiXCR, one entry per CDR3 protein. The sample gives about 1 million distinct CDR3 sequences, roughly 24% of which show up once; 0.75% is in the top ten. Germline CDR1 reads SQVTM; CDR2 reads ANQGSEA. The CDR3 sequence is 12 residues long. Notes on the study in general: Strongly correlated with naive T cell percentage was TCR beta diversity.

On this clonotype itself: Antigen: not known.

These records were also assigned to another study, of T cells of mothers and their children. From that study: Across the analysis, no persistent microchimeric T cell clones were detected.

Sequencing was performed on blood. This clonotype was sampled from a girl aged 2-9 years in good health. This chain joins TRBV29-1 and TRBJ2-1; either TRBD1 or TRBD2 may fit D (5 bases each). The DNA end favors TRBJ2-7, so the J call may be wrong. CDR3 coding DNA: TGCAGCGTTTCTCTGGGGGTGGTCGAGCAGTACTTC. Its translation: CSVSLGVVEQYF.